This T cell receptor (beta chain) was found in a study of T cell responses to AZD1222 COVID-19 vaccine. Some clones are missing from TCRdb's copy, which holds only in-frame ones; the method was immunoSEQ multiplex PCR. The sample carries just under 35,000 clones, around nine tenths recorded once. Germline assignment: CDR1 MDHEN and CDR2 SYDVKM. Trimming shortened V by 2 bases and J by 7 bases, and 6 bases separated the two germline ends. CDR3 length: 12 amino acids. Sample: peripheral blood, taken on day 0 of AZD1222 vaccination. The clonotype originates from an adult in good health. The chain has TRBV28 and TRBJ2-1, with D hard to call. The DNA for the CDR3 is TGTGCCAGCAGTTTAATGGTAAATGAGCAGTTCTTC. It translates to CASSLMVNEQFF.